These T cell receptor beta chains were read from a single sample in a study of T-cell memory formation after mild COVID-19. TCRdb reprocessed the 5' RACE reads with MiXCR, giving one entry per CDR3 protein. The sample consists of around 34,000 distinct CDR3 sequences, 7% to 8% of them appearing once. Sequencing used PBMCs or a T cell subset sorted from them (not recorded which). The receptors come from a man aged 18 to 30 who had mild COVID-19 (a few samples of this study predate the infection). Cell type and time point are not known. CDR3s leave out the opening cysteine and the closing phenylalanine or tryptophan. Fields, in order: J gene, V gene, clone size, CDR3 protein. The size entry is marked missing in some rows and otherwise reads once, few, many or a size class.

j_gene: TRBJ2-7
v_gene: TRBV6-5
abundance: many
CDR3aa: ASSYSQGFYEQY

j_gene: TRBJ2-2
v_gene: TRBV28
abundance: few
CDR3aa: ASSLFSASNTGELF

j_gene: TRBJ2-3
v_gene: TRBV10-1
abundance: many
CDR3aa: ASSESRGQYRTDTQY

j_gene: TRBJ2-1
v_gene: TRBV7-2
abundance: many
CDR3aa: ASSPASRDEQF

j_gene: TRBJ1-1
v_gene: TRBV20-1
abundance: many
CDR3aa: SAARGNTEAF

j_gene: TRBJ1-1
v_gene: TRBV7-3
abundance: many
CDR3aa: ASSPKGDPNTEAF

j_gene: TRBJ1-2
v_gene: TRBV5-1
abundance: many
CDR3aa: ASSSSNRKEDGYT

j_gene: TRBJ1-3
v_gene: TRBV6-5
abundance: many
CDR3aa: ACSYSGRVGSGNTIY

j_gene: TRBJ1-1
v_gene: TRBV12-3/TRBV12-4
abundance: many
CDR3aa: ASSLATGHLTEAF

j_gene: TRBJ2-3
v_gene: TRBV11-2
abundance: .
CDR3aa: ASSPQADTQY

j_gene: TRBJ1-5
v_gene: TRBV20-1
abundance: many
CDR3aa: SARDRDVNQPQH

j_gene: TRBJ2-2
v_gene: TRBV24-1
abundance: many
CDR3aa: ATSDSAGELF

j_gene: TRBJ2-5
v_gene: TRBV7-7
abundance: many
CDR3aa: ASSLTRGTQY

j_gene: TRBJ1-4
v_gene: TRBV18
abundance: .
CDR3aa: ASSPPGRSATNEKLF